These 11 T cell receptor beta chains were sequenced from one sample in a study of technical replicates of blood from several donors. The table came from immunoSEQ multiplex PCR; TCRdb's copy has only in-frame clones and leaves some out. The table lists approximately 76,000 clones, roughly nine tenths of them singletons. The sequencing input was T cells isolated from PBMCs. These receptors were collected from a human donor in good health.

The V call is TRBV5-1, the J call TRBJ2-1; D ambiguous. CDR1 is SGHRS and CDR2 is YFSETQ in the germline V gene. The CDR3 loop spans 14 amino acids. Trimming shortened V by 0 bases and J by 7 bases, and 11 bases separated the two germline ends. CDR3 bases: TGCGCCAGCAGCTTGGCCTCCCAACTGAATGAGCAGTTCTTC. It specifies CASSLASQLNEQFF.

This sequence joins TRBV6-1 and TRBJ2-1; the D gene is possibly TRBD2 (6 bases). Trimming took off 6 bases at V and 0 bases at J, with 9 bases between the two ends. Germline CDR1 MNHNS, CDR2 SASEGT. The CDR3 length is 14 residues. The CDR3 loop reads CASSGGRSYNEQFF. In DNA, the CDR3 is TGTGCCAGCAGCGGGGGTCGCTCCTACAATGAGCAGTTCTTC.

CDR3 coding DNA: TGTGCCAGCAGTGCCCCGGGGTTAGAGACCCAGTACTTC. It encodes CASSAPGLETQYF. The V and J genes are TRBV6-5 and TRBJ2-5, with a possible D match to TRBD2 (5 bases). Trimming left V 5 bases short and J 4 bases short, with 11 bases between. The CDR3 length is 13 residues. Germline V gives CDR1 MNHEY, CDR2 SVGAGI.

The gene calls are TRBV7-9 and TRBJ2-7; 7 bases line up with TRBD2. Germline trimming cut 0 bases from V and 3 bases from J; bases unmatched to any gene: 8. CDR3 size: 16 residues. From germline, CDR1 is SEHNR and CDR2 FQNEAQ (reference sequence). The CDR3 bases are TGTGCCAGCAGCTTAGCTCGGGGAGGGGATGACTACGAGCAGTACTTC. Protein: CASSLARGGDDYEQYF.

This chain uses TRBV29-1 with TRBJ2-3, with TRBD2 matching over 11 bases. The germline gives CDR1 SQVTM, CDR2 ANQGSEA. The CDR3 spans 15 residues. After removal of 4 bases from V and 4 bases from J, the junction contained 7 bases not matched to a gene. The CDR3 nucleotides are TGCAGCGTTGGAACTAGCGGGAGAGGGGCAGATACGCAGTATTTT. This encodes CSVGTSGRGADTQYF.

The chain carries TRBV10-1 and TRBJ1-1; 7 bases agree with TRBD1. The CDR3 sequence is 13 residues long. Trimming at V came to 5 bases and at J to 1 base, leaving 1 base not matched to a gene. From germline, CDR1 is WNHNN and CDR2 SYGVQD (reference sequence). CDR3 sequence reads: CASSRTGNTEAFF. The CDR3 bases are TGCGCCAGCAGTAGGACAGGGAACACTGAAGCTTTCTTT.

This chain uses TRBV5-1 with TRBJ1-1; 7 nucleotides match TRBD1. Germline V CDR1 and CDR2: SGHRS, YFSETQ. This CDR3 is 16 amino acids long. Trimming took 3 bases from V and 2 from J; bases not matched to a gene: 10. CDR3 sequence: CASSSNRGGRNTEAFF. CDR3 in DNA: TGCGCCAGCAGCTCGAACAGGGGTGGTCGAAACACTGAAGCTTTCTTT.

V usage is TRBV28 and J usage is TRBJ2-7; tentative D call: TRBD1 (6 bases). Per the germline V gene, CDR1 is MDHEN and CDR2 is SYDVKM. This CDR3 has 13 amino acids. Trimming removed 3 bases from V and 9 bases from J, with 15 bases in between. The CDR3 sequence is CASSFQGLSGQYF. The CDR3 region has the DNA TGTGCCAGCAGTTTTCAGGGGCTTAGTGGGCAGTACTTC.

The chain has TRBV4-1 and TRBJ1-4; D is uncertain. V was pared by 4 bases and J by 4 bases, with 16 bases between. Germline CDR1 reads MGHRA; CDR2 reads YSYEKL. This CDR3 is 16 amino acids long. The CDR3 loop is CASSLFMSGSNEKLFF. CDR3 DNA: TGCGCCAGCAGCCTCTTCATGTCGGGGAGTAATGAAAAACTGTTTTTT.

This chain's CDR3 is CASSPLASSSYNEQFF. The CDR3 bases are TGTGCCAGCAGCCCGCTTGCGTCAAGCTCCTACAATGAGCAGTTCTTC. The chain recombines TRBV7-6 with TRBJ2-1; D gene ambiguous. This CDR3 comprises 16 residues. V gave up 5 bases and J gave up 0 bases, with 14 bases separating them. Germline values: CDR1 SGHVS, CDR2 FNYEAQ.

The chain employs TRBV7-3 and TRBJ2-7; perhaps TRBD2 as D (5 bases). Germline V gene lookup returns CDR1 SGHTA and CDR2 FQGTGA. V was shortened by 0 bases and J by 5 bases, with 8 bases between the two germline ends. This CDR3 comprises 13 residues. CDR3 nucleotides: TGTGCCAGCAGCTTAACGTCTAGCAACGAGCAGTACTTC. Translated, it gives CASSLTSSNEQYF.